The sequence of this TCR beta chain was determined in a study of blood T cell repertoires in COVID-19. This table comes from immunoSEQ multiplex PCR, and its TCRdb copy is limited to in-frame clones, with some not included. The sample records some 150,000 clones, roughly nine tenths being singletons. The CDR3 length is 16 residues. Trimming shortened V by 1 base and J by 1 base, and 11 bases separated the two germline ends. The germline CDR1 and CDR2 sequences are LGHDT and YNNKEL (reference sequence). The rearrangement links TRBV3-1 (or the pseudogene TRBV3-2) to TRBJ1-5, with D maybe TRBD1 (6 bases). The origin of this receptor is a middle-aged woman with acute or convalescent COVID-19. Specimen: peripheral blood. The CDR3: CASSQAGVGSNQPQHF. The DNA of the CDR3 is TGTGCCAGCAGCCAAGCAGGGGTCGGGAGCAATCAGCCCCAGCATTTT.